This paragraph covers one T cell receptor beta chain sequence. The sample comes from a study of T cell responses to AZD1222 COVID-19 vaccine. With 10 bases removed from V and 3 bases from J, the gap between germline ends came to 23 bases. The CDR3 covers 16 residues. Per the germline V gene, CDR1 is PRHDT and CDR2 is FYEKMQ (reference sequence). Repertoires were generated with immunoSEQ multiplex PCR, while TCRdb's copy carries only in-frame clones and drops some. The table lists about 140,000 clones, around 93% of them singletons. This receptor was taken from an adult who received the AZD1222 COVID-19 vaccine. Sequencing used peripheral blood, obtained 28 days after the second AZD1222 dose. The chain is built from TRBV13 and TRBJ2-3; D is unresolved. The CDR3 bases are TGTGCCACCAAAAGGTCCGCACCACTTACAACAGATACGCAGTATTTT. Its translation is CATKRSAPLTTDTQYF. Drawing the rest from reference TRBV13 and TRBJ2-3, the complete variable domain is AAGVIQSPRHLIKEKRETATLKCYPIPRHDTVYWYQQGPGQDPQFLISFYEKMQSDKGSIPDRFSAQQFSDYHSELNMSSLELGDSALYFCATKRSAPLTTDTQYFGPGTRLTVL.